The T cell receptor beta chain described here comes from a study of T cell responses to AZD1222 COVID-19 vaccine (dated by TCRdb to about 2021). For the wider study: AZD1222 recipients whose second dose came at about 4 weeks and those whose second dose came at about 12 weeks were combined into one group, since spike-specific TCR depth and breadth did not differ between the two schedules. TCR sequencing covered more than 230 trial participants: 200 to 210 given two doses of AZD1222 and around 25 given two doses of MenACWY control vaccine. Trial participants were enrolled by age into 18-55, 56-69 and 70-plus year subgroups, with 148, 28 and 57 TCR-sequenced participants respectively.

The paper as a whole reports these results and caveats: After two AZD1222 doses, both the breadth and the depth of spike-specific TCRs were significantly higher than at day 0 and than in MenACWY recipients. The whole spike protein was spanned by vaccine-associated CD4 TCRs, and dominant responses were seen in regions 160-218 and 743-854. Because no day 14 peak-response samples were available, repertoires were characterized only after the peak T cell response. In the small 56-69-year group, the increase in depth fell short of significance, most likely because of low power. Reportedly, close to half of the unique spike-specific TCRs recognized epitopes lying outside the regions that are mutated in the B.1.351 and B.1.1.7 variants. Participants were mostly white British and included more females than males, and it was suggested by the authors that clonal diversity may have been underestimated. Only five or six AZD1222 recipients were SARS-CoV-2 seropositive at baseline, limiting conclusions about previously exposed vaccinees.

Reading the label with the study, this specimen's time point is: baseline before first vaccination. The vaccinee samples were drawn from two UK trials, COV001 and COV002, one of which was a single-blind randomized controlled phase 2/3 trial testing AZD1222 (ChAdOx1 nCoV-19) in healthy adults. For TCRbeta chain sequencing, PBMC samples were collected from trial participants at day 0 and at day 28 after the second dose. The germline V gene gives CDR1 as MNHEY and CDR2 as SVGAGI. The CDR3 runs 14 amino acids, cysteine and phenylalanine included. The only DNA kept is the CDR3, 42 bases in frame from the first base. V is reduced by 11 bases and J by 5 bases, leaving a spacing of 19 bases between them. The CDR3 regions of human TCRbeta chains were analyzed by immunosequencing. On the authors' methods: TCRs in the repertoires were matched against a reference library of SARS-CoV-2-specific TCRs that had been generated with the MIRA antigen-specificity platform. Breadth was defined as the fraction of unique TCRs that were SARS-CoV-2-associated. Depth was defined as the fraction of total T cells that were SARS-CoV-2-associated. Using the MIRA data, each spike-specific TCR was assigned both to the spike region to which the TCR was reactive and to a CD4 or CD8 class. Log10-transformed breadth and depth values were compared by one-way ANOVA with Sidak's multiple comparisons tests. TCRdb took over this immuneACCESS table, retaining in-frame rearrangements with V and J assigned. Such tables are incomplete; in checked studies, under half of the missing clones stem from an unresolved V gene, and the remainder is unexplained. V and J calls and clone size are those listed in that table; D and trimming were worked out from the DNA. The table for this sample lists 150,000 or so clones; around nine tenths of them were counted only once. More than 1.2% of the sample comes from the top ten.

Concerning this clone itself: What antigen it recognizes has not been identified. It has no much larger one-base neighbor in the sample; base qualities were not kept.

The receptor chain draws on TRBV6-5 and TRBJ1-5; a confident D gene designation cannot be given. The sequenced sample was peripheral blood, obtained on day 0 of AZD1222 vaccination. This clonotype originated in an adult in good health. The encoded CDR3 is CASAQRTAYQPQHF. The sequenced DNA is TGTGCCTCCGCCCAGCGGACGGCTTATCAGCCCCAGCATTTT.